A selection of T cell receptor beta chains follows, all from one sample in a study of OX40 agonist ivuxolimab in advanced cancers. The repertoire was sequenced with immunoSEQ multiplex PCR; TCRdb's copy has only in-frame clones and lacks some. The sample holds approximately 90,000 clones; about 87% are singletons and the top ten take around 4.5%. Specimen: CD4+ or CD8+ T cells sorted from blood, collected in a trial of the OX40 agonist ivuxolimab. The receptors were gathered from an adult with an advanced solid tumor such as melanoma, head and neck, liver or kidney cancer. Each CDR3 is given with its conserved first and last residue. A D gene is named only where the DNA matches it firmly. Not every row has a clone size; where given, it reads once, few, many or a size class.

TRBV18	.	.	TRBJ2-2	CASSPVSVPNTGELFF	TGTGCCAGCTCACCAGTTAGCGTCCCAAACACCGGGGAGCTGTTTTTT
TRBV6-5	.	TRBD2	TRBJ2-3	CASGTRDFTDTQYF	TGTGCCAGCGGGACTAGGGACTTCACAGATACGCAGTATTTT
TRBV5-3	once	TRBD1	TRBJ2-7	CARSLVGTDYEQYF	TGTGCCAGAAGCTTGGTCGGGACAGACTACGAGCAGTACTTC
TRBV30	.	TRBD1	TRBJ1-6	CAWSADRDSPLHF	TGTGCCTGGAGTGCGGACAGGGATTCACCCCTCCACTTT
TRBV5-4	.	.	TRBJ2-6	CASSTRGLSGANVLTF	TGTGCCAGCAGCACCAGGGGACTCTCTGGGGCCAACGTCCTGACTTTC
TRBV30	.	.	TRBJ1-5	CAWSGQVSNQPQHF	TGTGCCTGGAGTGGACAGGTTAGCAATCAGCCCCAGCATTTT
TRBV5-1	.	.	TRBJ1-2	CASSGLPGDYGYTF	TGCGCCAGCAGCGGATTACCAGGGGACTATGGCTACACCTTC
TRBV11-2	few	.	TRBJ1-1	CASSLSGMNTEAFF	TGTGCCAGCAGCTTGTCCGGAATGAACACTGAAGCTTTCTTT
TRBV7-8	.	.	TRBJ1-3	CASSLNGNTIYF	TGTGCCAGCAGCTTAAACGGAAACACCATATATTTT
TRBV19	.	TRBD1	TRBJ2-1	CASDRGTNEQFF	TGTGCCAGTGACAGGGGAACCAATGAGCAGTTCTTC
TRBV29-1	.	TRBD1	TRBJ1-1	CSGGTGANTEAFF	TGCAGCGGCGGAACAGGGGCGAACACTGAAGCTTTCTTT
TRBV4-3	.	.	TRBJ2-3	CASSQDDQSTDTQYF	TGCGCCAGCAGCCAAGATGACCAATCCACAGATACGCAGTATTTT
TRBV28	.	.	TRBJ2-3	CASRQTTDTQYF	TGTGCCAGCCGGCAGACGACAGATACGCAGTATTTT
TRBV5-1	.	TRBD2	TRBJ2-5	CASSFTSGRAGETQYF	TGCGCCAGCAGCTTCACTAGCGGGAGGGCCGGTGAGACCCAGTACTTC
TRBV7-2	.	.	TRBJ2-3	CASSLVRGDTDTQYF	TGTGCCAGCAGCTTAGTTCGGGGCGACACAGATACGCAGTATTTT
TRBV6-6	.	TRBD1	TRBJ2-5	CASSSSGGETQYF	TGTGCCAGCAGTTCTTCAGGGGGAGAGACCCAGTACTTC
TRBV5-1	.	TRBD1	TRBJ1-1	CASSADRGNMNTEAFF	TGCGCCAGCAGCGCGGACAGGGGCAACATGAACACTGAAGCTTTCTTT
TRBV7-8	.	.	TRBJ1-1	CASSLVGNTEAFF	TGTGCCAGCAGCTTGGTAGGGAACACTGAAGCTTTCTTT
TRBV30	.	.	TRBJ2-1	CAWSVQGQGPYNEQFF	TGTGCCTGGAGTGTACAGGGACAAGGACCCTACAATGAGCAGTTCTTC
TRBV19	once	.	TRBJ2-3	CASSITQQLTYTDTQYF	TGTGCCAGTAGTATCACTCAGCAGCTAACCTACACAGATACGCAGTATTTT
TRBV28	.	TRBD1	TRBJ1-2	CASSSPGQGARGGYTF	TGTGCCAGCAGTTCCCCCGGACAGGGGGCGAGGGGTGGCTACACCTTC
TRBV9	.	.	TRBJ1-2	CASSVTTGDYGYTF	TGTGCCAGCAGCGTCACCACAGGTGACTATGGCTACACCTTC
TRBV19	.	.	TRBJ2-2	CASSIQSTGELFF	TGTGCCAGTAGTATCCAAAGCACCGGGGAGCTGTTTTTT
TRBV5-1	.	TRBD2	TRBJ2-7	CASKRESGVRQYF	TGCGCCAGCAAGCGGGAGTCGGGGGTGCGGCAGTACTTC